The next 25 T cell receptor beta chains were all read from a single sample in a study of blood T cell repertoires in COVID-19. Data came from immunoSEQ multiplex PCR; TCRdb stores just in-frame clones and leaves some out. The table lists roughly 190,000 clones, about nine tenths of them singletons, with roughly 0.82% in the top ten. What was sequenced was PBMCs or T cells enriched from blood (not recorded which). Source of these receptors: a woman younger than 35 who had recovered from COVID-19.

The chain has TRBV7-9 and TRBJ2-7; 9 bases align to TRBD2. V gave up 3 bases and J gave up 7 bases; unmatched junction bases: 7. Looked up from germline, CDR1 is SEHNR and CDR2 is FQNEAQ (reference sequence). This CDR3 spans 14 amino acids. CDR3 in amino acids: CASSFLAGSGEQYF. The CDR3 nucleotides are TGTGCCAGCAGCTTCCTAGCGGGATCGGGGGAGCAGTACTTC.

V gene TRBV10-2 combines with J gene TRBJ1-5; D not resolved. Deletions cut 7 bases from V and 0 bases from J, with 10 bases between. This CDR3 is 14 amino acids long. Germline values: CDR1 WSHSY, CDR2 SAAADI. The CDR3 nucleotides are TGCGCCAGCATAATCACAGATAGCAATCAGCCCCAGCATTTT. Amino acid sequence: CASIITDSNQPQHF.

V and J are TRBV2 and TRBJ2-5, with D maybe TRBD1 (6 bases). The CDR3 consists of 13 residues. Germline V lookup: CDR1 SNHLY, CDR2 FYNNEI. V was cut by 6 bases and J by 5 bases, with 13 bases left in between. For the CDR3, the DNA is TGTGCCAGCAGCCCGGACAGAAGGGAGACCCAGTACTTC. It codes for CASSPDRRETQYF.

The chain couples TRBV5-1 to TRBJ1-3; 8 bases are shared with TRBD1. CDR1 is SGHRS and CDR2 is YFSETQ in the germline V gene. The CDR3 has 15 amino acids. V lost 1 base, J lost 3 bases, and 3 bases stayed unmatched. CDR3 sequence: CASSLSGGNGNTIYF. CDR3 nucleotide sequence: TGCGCCAGCAGCTTGTCAGGGGGCAATGGAAACACCATATATTTT.

This clone was picked up a small number of times. V gene TRBV10-1 combines with J gene TRBJ2-7; 7 bases map to TRBD1. Germline trimming cut 4 bases from V and 5 bases from J; bases unmatched to any gene: 5. The CDR3 is 13 residues long. Germline V gene lookup returns CDR1 WNHNN and CDR2 SYGVQD (reference sequence). The CDR3 sequence: CASSVGQDNEQYF. In DNA, the CDR3 is TGCGCCAGCAGTGTAGGACAGGACAACGAGCAGTACTTC.

The CDR3 here is CASSAFGGGVYEQYF. In DNA form, the CDR3 reads TGTGCCAGCTCTGCTTTCGGAGGTGGGGTCTACGAGCAGTACTTC. V usage is TRBV27 and J usage is TRBJ2-7, with D tentatively TRBD2 (5 bases). The germline V gene encodes CDR1 MNHEY and CDR2 SMNVEV (reference sequence). With 8 bases removed from V and 3 bases from J, the gap between germline ends came to 20 bases. The CDR3 consists of 15 residues.

This clone was seen more than once but under ten times. This chain joins TRBV18 and TRBJ2-7; 9 nucleotides match TRBD1. V trimming: 5 bases; J trimming: 3 bases; junction bases outside the gene matches: 5. The germline V gene encodes CDR1 KGHSH and CDR2 LQKENI. This CDR3 contains 14 residues. The CDR3 loop is CASSNGQGNYEQYF. CDR3 nucleotide sequence: TGTGCCAGCTCAAACGGACAGGGGAACTACGAGCAGTACTTC.

The rearrangement uses TRBV7-2 and TRBJ1-5, with 8 bases fitting TRBD1. This CDR3 contains 14 residues. J gave up 4 bases and V 4 bases, and 3 bases lay outside the gene matches. Per the germline V gene, CDR1 is SGHTA and CDR2 is FQGNSA. CDR3 DNA: TGTGCCAGCAGCTCAGGGGGCTTAAATCAGCCCCAGCATTTT. This codes for CASSSGGLNQPQHF. The variable domain in full, with the rest retrieved from reference TRBV7-2 and TRBJ1-5, is GAGVSQSPSNKVTEKGKDVELRCDPISGHTALYWYRQSLGQGLEFLIYFQGNSAPDKSGLPSDRFSAERTGGSVSTLTIQRTQQEDSAVYLCASSSGGLNQPQHFGDGTRLSIL.

This clone was picked up a small number of times. CDR3 residues: CATSRAGTGGTEAFF. The CDR3 region has the DNA TGTGCCACCAGCAGGGCCGGGACAGGGGGCACTGAAGCTTTCTTT. The V call is TRBV15, the J call TRBJ1-1, with TRBD1 identical over 11 bases. The V segment lost 3 bases and the J segment 4 bases; nucleotides outside the gene matches: 4. CDR3 length: 15 amino acids. Germline CDR1 is LNHNV and CDR2 is YYDKDF (reference sequence).

The chain uses TRBV6-5 and TRBJ2-1; 14 bases line up with TRBD2. Germline V gene lookup returns CDR1 MNHEY and CDR2 SVGAGI. The length of the CDR3 is 15 residues. V shed 2 bases and J 8 bases; nucleotides not matched to a gene: 2. DNA for the CDR3: TGTGCCAGCAGTTACAGACTAGCGGGAGGGTATGAGCAGTTCTTC. It is translated as CASSYRLAGGYEQFF.

This rearrangement joins TRBV20-1 to TRBJ1-2; the D is unclear. Germline CDR1 and CDR2: DFQATT and SNEGSKA (reference sequence). The ends were cut back, 3 bases at V and 4 bases at J, with 15 bases in the middle. The CDR3 is made up of 14 amino acids. The CDR3 DNA is TGCAGTGCTAGTAATTTGGAGGAAGCCTATGGCTACACCTTC. Residues: CSASNLEEAYGYTF.

The J gene is TRBJ2-3, the V gene TRBV4-1, with unresolved D. In germline, CDR1 is MGHRA, CDR2 YSYEKL. The CDR3 contains 13 residues. V lost 1 base, J lost 5 bases, and 7 bases lay in between. The CDR3 is CASSQGLVDTQYF. Written as DNA, the CDR3 is TGCGCCAGCAGCCAAGGCCTAGTAGATACGCAGTATTTT.

This clone came up a few times. V and J are TRBV28 and TRBJ2-7; 7 bases agree with TRBD2. With 5 bases clipped from V and 6 bases from J, the junction kept 10 bases outside the gene matches. This CDR3 has 14 amino acids. From germline, CDR1 is MDHEN and CDR2 SYDVKM. CDR3 sequence reads: CASSTPGREFEQYF. CDR3 sequence (DNA): TGTGCCAGCAGTACCCCGGGGCGGGAGTTCGAGCAGTACTTC. The whole variable domain, filled in from reference TRBV28 and TRBJ2-7, reads DVKVTQSSRYLVKRTGEKVFLECVQDMDHENMFWYRQDPGLGLRLIYFSYDVKMKEKGDIPEGYSVSREKKERFSLILESASTNQTSMYLCASSTPGREFEQYFGPGTRLTVT.

The rearrangement joins TRBV7-3 to TRBJ1-1; no clear D. This CDR3 region has 13 residues. The V gene lost 5 bases and the J gene lost 5 bases, with 12 bases spanning the gap. Germline-derived CDR1 and CDR2 are SGHTA and FQGTGA. The chain's CDR3 is CASSLEARTEAFF. The CDR3 coding sequence is TGTGCCAGCAGCCTTGAAGCAAGAACTGAAGCTTTCTTT.

V usage is TRBV5-1 and J usage is TRBJ2-1; 8 bases are a match to TRBD2. The CDR3 totals 15 residues. V lost 6 bases, J lost 9 bases, and 14 bases stayed unmatched. The germline gives CDR1 SGHRS, CDR2 YFSETQ. The CDR3 region has the DNA TGCGCCAGCAACAAGGGGACTAGTGTGTCTGGTGAGCAGTTCTTC. It yields the protein CASNKGTSVSGEQFF. Drawing the rest from reference TRBV5-1 and TRBJ2-1, the complete variable domain is KAGVTQTPRYLIKTRGQQVTLSCSPISGHRSVSWYQQTPGQGLQFLFEYFSETQRNKGNFPGRFSGRQFSNSRSEMNVSTLELGDSALYLCASNKGTSVSGEQFFGPGTRLTVL.

The J gene is TRBJ2-5, the V gene TRBV19; TRBD2 aligns across 7 bases. CDR3 size: 16 residues. Germline V gives CDR1 LNHDA, CDR2 SQIVND (reference sequence). V lost 1 base to trimming and J lost 5 bases; unmatched junction nucleotides: 10. CDR3 DNA sequence: TGTGCCAGTAGTATAGCTCCCCTAGCGGTGACGGAGACCCAGTACTTC. This encodes CASSIAPLAVTETQYF.

With respect to this clone: One end of the junction varies from germline; a read error may be responsible. The rearrangement joins TRBV7-7 to TRBJ2-5; 15 bases are shared with TRBD2. The CDR3 spans 16 residues. Germline V gives CDR1 SSHAT, CDR2 FNYEAQ (reference sequence). The CDR3 loop is CASSLMGLAGGETQYF. The CDR3, as DNA: TGTGCTAGCAGCTTAATGGGACTAGCGGGAGGAGAGACCCAGTACTTC.

The rearrangement joins TRBV5-4 to TRBJ2-3, with TRBD2 identical over 14 bases. The CDR3 spans 15 residues. Trimming at V came to 4 bases and at J to 7 bases, leaving 5 bases not matched to a gene. Per germline, CDR1 SGHNT and CDR2 YYREEE (reference sequence). The CDR3 DNA reads as TGTGCCAGCAGCCAGACTAGCGGGAGGGCAAATACGCAGTATTTT. Its protein product is CASSQTSGRANTQYF. The entire variable domain, with the rest obtained from reference TRBV5-4 and TRBJ2-3, is as follows: ETGVTQSPTHLIKTRGQQVTLRCSSQSGHNTVSWYQQALGQGPQFIFQYYREEENGRGNFPPRFSGLQFPNYSSELNVNALELDDSALYLCASSQTSGRANTQYFGPGTRLTVL.

V and J are TRBV10-3 and TRBJ2-7, with 11 bases lining up with TRBD2. The CDR3 is made up of 14 amino acids. Trimming took 4 bases from V and 7 from J; bases not matched to a gene: 6. Germline CDR1 reads ENHRY; CDR2 reads SYGVKD. The CDR3 sequence: CAISGGLAGWEQYF. For the CDR3, the DNA is TGTGCCATCAGTGGTGGACTAGCGGGTTGGGAGCAGTACTTC.

This clone was recorded a few times. The V call is TRBV7-9, the J call TRBJ2-7; 11 nucleotides align to TRBD1. V shed 1 base and J 5 bases; nucleotides not matched to a gene: 7. Germline CDR1 and CDR2: SEHNR and FQNEAQ (reference sequence). This CDR3 region has 16 residues. The CDR3 region is CASSLGGQGALDEQYF. CDR3 coding DNA: TGTGCCAGCAGCTTAGGTGGACAGGGGGCGTTGGACGAGCAGTACTTC.

This clone has just one count. The chain recombines TRBV10-3 with TRBJ2-7; 8 bases agree with TRBD1. CDR1 ENHRY and CDR2 SYGVKD come from the germline V gene. The CDR3 contains 15 residues. The junction had 12 bases not matched to a gene; V was cut back by 8 bases and J by 3 bases. The CDR3 reads CAISNQGARVYEQYF. In DNA form, the CDR3 reads TGTGCCATCTCGAACCAGGGGGCCCGTGTCTACGAGCAGTACTTC.

This sequence joins TRBV7-8 and TRBJ2-7, with 8 bases identical to TRBD1. The germline V gene encodes CDR1 SGHVS and CDR2 FQNEAQ. The CDR3 has 16 residues. After removal of 1 base from V and 2 bases from J, the junction contained 7 bases not matched to a gene. The CDR3 loop is CASSLVQGAIAYEQYF. The CDR3 DNA follows: TGTGCCAGCAGCTTAGTGCAGGGGGCTATTGCCTACGAGCAGTACTTC.

This sequence joins TRBV10-3 and TRBJ2-7, with 7 bases fitting TRBD2. The V segment lost 5 bases and the J segment 6 bases; nucleotides outside the gene matches: 7. There are 13 residues in the CDR3. The germline CDR1 and CDR2 sequences are ENHRY and SYGVKD. The CDR3 is CAISSGMGLEQYF. CDR3 coding DNA: TGTGCCATCAGTAGCGGGATGGGGCTCGAGCAGTACTTC.

The gene calls are TRBV2 and TRBJ1-5, with 9 bases matching TRBD1. Per the germline V gene, CDR1 is SNHLY and CDR2 is FYNNEI. The CDR3 contains 14 residues. The V gene end was trimmed by 6 bases and the J gene end by 3 bases; junction bases not matched to a gene: 3. The CDR3 here is CASRGTGINQPQHF. Written as DNA, the CDR3 is TGTGCCAGCAGAGGGACAGGGATCAATCAGCCCCAGCATTTT.

This chain joins TRBV29-1 and TRBJ2-7, with 10 bases that match TRBD1. Germline V CDR1 and CDR2: SQVTM, ANQGSEA. J was trimmed by 3 bases and V by 5 bases; bases with no gene match: 4. CDR3 length equals 13 residues. CDR3 in amino acids: CSVSRTGGYEQYF. CDR3 DNA: TGCAGCGTTTCCCGGACAGGGGGCTACGAGCAGTACTTC.